This is a list of T cell receptor beta chains from one sample in a study of OX40 agonist ivuxolimab in advanced cancers. The method was immunoSEQ multiplex PCR; TCRdb's version includes in-frame clones alone and lacks a portion of them. Among about 49,000 clones listed, approximately 79% were seen once. This specimen was CD4+ or CD8+ T cells sorted from blood, taken in a trial of the OX40 agonist ivuxolimab. Receptors were obtained from an adult with an advanced solid tumor such as melanoma, head and neck, liver or kidney cancer. Each CDR3 is given with its conserved first and last residue.

len: 15; v_gene: TRBV28; CDR3aa: CASSLTGTEPFEAFF
len: 17; v_gene: TRBV12-2; CDR3aa: CASRVEGTSGNNYEQYF
len: 16; v_gene: TRBV19; CDR3aa: CASSSGLAESTDTQYF
len: 14; v_gene: TRBV6-5; CDR3aa: CASTAGRSTDTQYF
len: 15; v_gene: TRBV5-1; CDR3aa: CASRFDSDLYNEQFF
len: 13; v_gene: TRBV27; CDR3aa: CASKNRGWTEAFF
len: 13; v_gene: TRBV19; CDR3aa: CASSRGLVDEQFF
len: 14; v_gene: TRBV28; CDR3aa: CASSPPTENTEAFF
len: 15; v_gene: TRBV10-3; CDR3aa: CAISESSGSTYEQYF
len: 16; v_gene: TRBV5-4; CDR3aa: CASTGMGRRERNEQFF
len: 13; v_gene: TRBV28; CDR3aa: CASSLLHQETQYF
len: 14; v_gene: TRBV6-6; CDR3aa: CASSLQGAQGEQFF
len: 14; v_gene: TRBV19; CDR3aa: CASSQREGRETQYF
len: 14; v_gene: TRBV4-3; CDR3aa: CASSHADRVTEAFF
len: 19; v_gene: TRBV7-9; CDR3aa: CASSPGLAGAPSNQETQYF
len: 17; v_gene: TRBV10-2; CDR3aa: CASSRTSGRSTYNEQFF
len: 15; v_gene: TRBV2; CDR3aa: CASSPEGGGSYEQYF
len: 17; v_gene: TRBV4-2; CDR3aa: CASSQDWPVYSNQPQHF
len: 15; v_gene: TRBV10-3; CDR3aa: CAISGTDRGGETQYF
len: 16; v_gene: TRBV28; CDR3aa: CASSSEQGNYNSPLHF
len: 18; v_gene: TRBV4-1; CDR3aa: CASSQESLGGTGGHGYTF
len: 17; v_gene: TRBV28; CDR3aa: CASSAPGQYLSGNTIYF
len: 14; v_gene: TRBV6-1; CDR3aa: CASSEVTSYYGYTF
len: 15; v_gene: TRBV7-9; CDR3aa: CASSSGLAGYNEQFF
len: 15; v_gene: TRBV28; CDR3aa: CASRWRGTLDYGYTF
len: 14; v_gene: TRBV11-1; CDR3aa: CASSLGTAQETQYF
len: 10; v_gene: TRBV20-1; CDR3aa: CSASKGEQYF
len: 17; v_gene: TRBV11-2; CDR3aa: CASTSIQGLARTGELFF
len: 15; v_gene: TRBV14; CDR3aa: CASSQAAGPDYGYTF
len: 14; v_gene: TRBV28; CDR3aa: CASSLGQGNQPQHF
len: 12; v_gene: TRBV14; CDR3aa: CASSQARYEQYF
len: 14; v_gene: TRBV7-9; CDR3aa: CASSFGPLTDTQYF
len: 17; v_gene: TRBV7-9; CDR3aa: CASFGRLHLPSTDTQYF
len: 14; v_gene: TRBV28; CDR3aa: CASTLSGQVYEQYF
len: 15; v_gene: TRBV5-6; CDR3aa: CASSGTSGSIGELFF
len: 13; v_gene: TRBV28; CDR3aa: CASSLGRNHEQFF
len: 14; v_gene: TRBV4-3; CDR3aa: CASSRQGETGELFF
len: 12; v_gene: TRBV29-1; CDR3aa: CSVVKGGLEQFF
len: 17; v_gene: TRBV7-2; CDR3aa: CASSFWVGSYSYNEQFF
len: 15; v_gene: TRBV27; CDR3aa: CASSPDRSGSYEQYF
len: 18; v_gene: TRBV5-1; CDR3aa: CASSSPGQGAPFSYEQYF
len: 14; v_gene: TRBV27; CDR3aa: CASSFRGPNQPQHF
len: 15; v_gene: TRBV7-8; CDR3aa: CASSQWTSSLLEQFF
len: 15; v_gene: TRBV4-1; CDR3aa: CASSPAGESSYEQYF
len: 11; v_gene: TRBV28; CDR3aa: CASARGLEAFF
len: 17; v_gene: TRBV5-3; CDR3aa: CARSRPTPTGERDGYTF
len: 16; v_gene: TRBV28; CDR3aa: CASRTGADATNEKLFF
len: 13; v_gene: TRBV14; CDR3aa: CASSQTSNQPQHF
len: 16; v_gene: TRBV5-4; CDR3aa: CASSLGQPGRGNVLTF
len: 13; v_gene: TRBV30; CDR3aa: CAWEQGYQETQYF
len: 16; v_gene: TRBV9; CDR3aa: CASSGVGYQGADTQYF
len: 16; v_gene: TRBV14; CDR3aa: CASSQDLEGGQNGYTF
len: 16; v_gene: TRBV7-2; CDR3aa: CASSSGTTQWGYEQYF
len: 13; v_gene: TRBV27; CDR3aa: CASRSIAGYEQYF
len: 14; v_gene: TRBV2; CDR3aa: CASSDTADQETQYF
len: 13; v_gene: TRBV7-7; CDR3aa: CASSPVASHEQFF
len: 14; v_gene: TRBV9; CDR3aa: CASSVDGATYEQYF
len: 13; v_gene: TRBV15; CDR3aa: CATSRDSYYGYTF
len: 16; v_gene: TRBV6-5; CDR3aa: CASSYRTTGGAGELFF
len: 13; v_gene: TRBV5-6; CDR3aa: CASSSGVVGEQFF